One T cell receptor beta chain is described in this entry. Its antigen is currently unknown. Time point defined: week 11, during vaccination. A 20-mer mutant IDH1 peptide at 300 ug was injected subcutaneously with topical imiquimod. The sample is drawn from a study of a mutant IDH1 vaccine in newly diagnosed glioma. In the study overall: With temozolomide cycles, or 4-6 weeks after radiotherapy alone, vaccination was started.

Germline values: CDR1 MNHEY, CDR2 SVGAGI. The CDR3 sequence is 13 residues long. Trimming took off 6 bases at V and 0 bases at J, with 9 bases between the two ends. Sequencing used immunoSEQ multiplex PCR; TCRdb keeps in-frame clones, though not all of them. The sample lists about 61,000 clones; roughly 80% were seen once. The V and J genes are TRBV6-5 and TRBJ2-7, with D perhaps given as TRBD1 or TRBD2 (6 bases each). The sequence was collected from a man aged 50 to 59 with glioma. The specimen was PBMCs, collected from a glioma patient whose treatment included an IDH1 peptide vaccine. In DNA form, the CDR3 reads TGTGCCAGCAGGGGGGGACACTCCTACGAGCAGTACTTC. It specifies CASRGGHSYEQYF.